Described below is a single T cell receptor beta chain sequence and its context. Its antigen is currently unknown. From RNA, the CDR3 regions of TCR beta chains were amplified and sequenced. First-round RT-PCR relied on HTBI primers, and a second-round multiplex PCR came next. TCRdb called the multiplex PCR reads again in MiXCR, with one record for every CDR3 protein. The sample shows 200,000 to 300,000 distinct CDR3 sequences, around 42% of them seen only once. This specimen comes from a study of Graves' ophthalmopathy and Graves' hyperthyroidism. Across the study: Researchers obtained peripheral blood at initial diagnosis, before any treatment had begun.

This CDR3 region has 13 residues. Germline assignment: CDR1 SGHTA and CDR2 FQGNSA. V was cut by 1 base and J by 7 bases, with 11 bases left in between. The study, taken as a whole, reports: Ophthalmopathy was separated from stable hyperthyroidism by a 13-signature model with roughly 91% sensitivity and roughly 81% specificity.

Other autoimmune disease, uncontrolled infection, pregnancy and lactation led to exclusion. Orbital computed tomography and thyroid ultrasound, along with TRAb, serum thyroxine and clinical symptoms, underpinned diagnosis. Sequenced material: peripheral blood. This receptor was taken from an adult man with Graves' ophthalmopathy. The chain uses TRBV7-2 and TRBJ2-7; D is possibly TRBD2 (5 bases). DNA of the CDR3: TGTGCCAGCAGCTTAGTAGACTACCCAGAGCAGTACTTC. Encoded protein: CASSLVDYPEQYF. Looking up the rest from reference TRBV7-2 and TRBJ2-7 gives the full variable domain: GAGVSQSPSNKVTEKGKDVELRCDPISGHTALYWYRQSLGQGLEFLIYFQGNSAPDKSGLPSDRFSAERTGGSVSTLTIQRTQQEDSAVYLCASSLVDYPEQYFGPGTRLTVT.